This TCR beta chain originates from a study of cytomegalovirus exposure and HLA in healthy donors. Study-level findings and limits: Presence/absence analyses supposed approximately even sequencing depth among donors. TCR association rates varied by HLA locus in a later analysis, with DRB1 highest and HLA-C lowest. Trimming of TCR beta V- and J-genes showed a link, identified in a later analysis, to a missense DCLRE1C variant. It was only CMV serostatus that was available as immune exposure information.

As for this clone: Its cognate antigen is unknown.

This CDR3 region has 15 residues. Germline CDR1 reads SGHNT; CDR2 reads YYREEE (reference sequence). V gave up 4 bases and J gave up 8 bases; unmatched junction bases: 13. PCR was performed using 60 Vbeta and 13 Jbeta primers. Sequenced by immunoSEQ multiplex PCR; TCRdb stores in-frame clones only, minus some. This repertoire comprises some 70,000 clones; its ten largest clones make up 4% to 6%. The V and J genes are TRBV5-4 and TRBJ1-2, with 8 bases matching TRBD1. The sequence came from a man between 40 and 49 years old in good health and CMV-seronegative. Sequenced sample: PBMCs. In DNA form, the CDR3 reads TGTGCCAGCAGCCCATCCCGGGACAGGCGTGGGGGCTACACCTTC. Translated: CASSPSRDRRGGYTF.